This T cell receptor beta chain emerged from a study of blood T cell repertoires in COVID-19. About the study: Both acute and convalescent COVID-19 samples were obtained from the United States, Italy and Spain.

Comment on this clone: This sample includes further DNA sequences coding for the same CDR3.

Here immunoSEQ multiplex PCR was the method, and the copy in TCRdb shows in-frame clones only, minus some. This table has some 140,000 clones, 79% appearing once. There are 14 residues in the CDR3. Germline assignment: CDR1 LNHDA and CDR2 SQIVND (reference sequence). Trimming stripped 3 bases from V and 2 bases from J, with 10 bases between. What was sequenced was peripheral blood. This chain uses TRBV19 with TRBJ2-5; D perhaps matches TRBD2 (7 bases). This receptor was obtained from a man in his fifties or sixties with acute or convalescent COVID-19. The CDR3 DNA sequence: TGTGCCAGTAGTATCGGGGGGCAACAAGAGACCCAGTACTTC. It codes for CASSIGGQQETQYF.